At least ten counts were recorded for the clone carrying this TCR beta chain. Other nucleotide sequences in the sample specify the same CDR3. This sample was taken from a study of beta chain features in type 1 diabetes. The authors reverse transcribed all of the isolated RNA, so sequencing captured expressed TCRB transcripts. The method was immunoSEQ multiplex PCR; TCRdb's version includes in-frame clones alone and lacks a portion of them. The sample lists a few hundred thousand clones, 25% to 30% seen once, with approximately 4% in the top ten. Germline trimming cut 8 bases from V and 5 bases from J; bases unmatched to any gene: 8. CDR3 length: 12 amino acids. The germline CDR1 and CDR2 sequences are SQVTM and ANQGSEA.

V and J are TRBV29-1 and TRBJ2-7, with 8 bases lining up with TRBD1. The sequenced sample consisted of central memory CD4+ T cells from blood. This sequence originates from a man under 40 in good health. DNA of the CDR3: TGCAGCTGTCAGGGGGCTTCCGACGAGCAGTACTTC. Its translation: CSCQGASDEQYF.